A selection of T cell receptor beta chains follows, all from one sample in a study of control samples from healthy donors and cancer patients. Assay: immunoSEQ multiplex PCR; the TCRdb copy retains only in-frame clones and omits some. The table lists 95,000 to 150,000 clones, around nine tenths of them singletons. Sequencing used blood. Receptor source: a man in his forties in good health. CDR3s include the opening cysteine and the closing phenylalanine or tryptophan. D genes are given only for firm matches. Expanded clones get a size class; other rows say once, few or many, or leave the size out.

length,J,size,V,D,DNA,CDR3
13,TRBJ1-1,NA,TRBV6-5,NA,TGTGCCAGCAGGACAAGTTCGAACACTGAAGCTTTCTTT,CASRTSSNTEAFF
14,TRBJ1-2,NA,TRBV24-1,NA,TGTGCCACCAGTGATTTGGACAGACCCTATGGCTACACCTTC,CATSDLDRPYGYTF
15,TRBJ2-2,NA,TRBV9,TRBD1,TGTGCCAGCAGCTTACGGACAGGGTCCACCGGGGAGCTGTTTTTT,CASSLRTGSTGELFF
13,TRBJ1-5,NA,TRBV2,NA,TGTGCCAGCACCCAGGTAGGGGATCAGCCCCAGCATTTT,CASTQVGDQPQHF
13,TRBJ1-2,NA,TRBV5-6,TRBD1,TGTGCCAGCAGCTCCGACAGGGTCTATGGCTACACCTTC,CASSSDRVYGYTF
14,TRBJ2-5,once,TRBV5-4,NA,TGTGCCAGCAGCTCGGGGGCCAGGGTAGAGACCCAGTACTTC,CASSSGARVETQYF
16,TRBJ2-7,NA,TRBV5-3,TRBD2,TGTGCCAGAAGACAAGGACTAGCGGGGTGCTCCTACGAGCAGTACTTC,CARRQGLAGCSYEQYF
15,TRBJ2-2,few,TRBV27,NA,TGTGCCAGCAGTTATGATAGGAGGGGCACCGGGGAGCTGTTTTTT,CASSYDRRGTGELFF
16,TRBJ1-1,NA,TRBV9,NA,TGTGCCAGCAGCCCCCCATTAAAGGAGATGAACACTGAAGCTTTCTTT,CASSPPLKEMNTEAFF
20,TRBJ1-2,NA,TRBV4-3,TRBD1,TGCGCCAGCAGCCAAAACCTCCGACGGGGGACAGGGGGTCAGAACTATGGCTACACCTTC,CASSQNLRRGTGGQNYGYTF
15,TRBJ2-7,NA,TRBV7-2,NA,TGTGCCAGCAGCTTATTCGGGACACAAGTCTCTGAGCAGTACTTC,CASSLFGTQVSEQYF
14,TRBJ1-1,once,TRBV7-9,NA,TGTGCCAGCAGCTTAGAGGGGCCGAACACTGAAGCTTTCTTT,CASSLEGPNTEAFF
14,TRBJ1-1,NA,TRBV5-1,NA,TGCGCCAGCAGCTTGCCCGACGGTCGCAATGAAGCTTTCTTT,CASSLPDGRNEAFF
15,TRBJ2-1,once,TRBV20-1,NA,TGCAGTGCTAGTGAGGCCCTCCAGCCCCCCGTTAAACAGTTCTTC,CSASEALQPPVKQFF
15,TRBJ1-2,NA,TRBV5-6,TRBD1,TGTGCCAGCAGCCAACAGGACAGGGACGGCTATGGCTACACCTTC,CASSQQDRDGYGYTF
14,TRBJ1-2,NA,TRBV7-2,NA,TGTGCCAGCAGCCCCCGGGTGGGGCTTAAGGGCTACACCTTC,CASSPRVGLKGYTF
13,TRBJ2-3,NA,TRBV3-1/TRBV3-2,NA,TGTGCCAGCAGCCTACTAAGCACAGATACGCAGTATTTT,CASSLLSTDTQYF
17,TRBJ2-1,NA,TRBV4-2,TRBD2,TGTGCCAGCAGCCAACAACCGGGACTAGCGCGGCCGGATGAGCAGTTCTTC,CASSQQPGLARPDEQFF
14,TRBJ2-7,NA,TRBV11-3,TRBD2,TGTGCCAGCAGCCGACTAGCGGGGGGAACGGAGCAGTACTTC,CASSRLAGGTEQYF
14,TRBJ2-2,NA,TRBV11-3,NA,TGTGCCAGCAGCTTAGTTGGAGGGACCGGGGAGCTGTTTTTT,CASSLVGGTGELFF
11,TRBJ1-3,NA,TRBV20-1,TRBD1,TGCAGTGCCCGACAGGGGCACACCATATATTTT,CSARQGHTIYF
15,TRBJ2-7,NA,TRBV24-1,NA,TGTGCCACCAGTGCCTACCGGGCAGGGGCCTACGAGCAGTACTTC,CATSAYRAGAYEQYF
15,TRBJ2-2,NA,TRBV27,TRBD1,TGTGCCAGCAGTCCGACAGGGACGTCGGGCGGGGAGCTGTTTTTT,CASSPTGTSGGELFF
15,TRBJ1-1,NA,TRBV7-6,NA,TGTGCCAGCAGCCATAGGCGGGGGGGGAACACTGAAGCTTTCTTT,CASSHRRGGNTEAFF
15,TRBJ1-2,NA,TRBV2,NA,TGTGCCAGCAGTGAATTTATGGGACAAAGAGGTGGCTACACCTTC,CASSEFMGQRGGYTF
12,TRBJ1-2,NA,TRBV7-9,NA,TGTGCCAGCAGCTTACGTTACTATGGCTACACCTTC,CASSLRYYGYTF
14,TRBJ1-4,NA,TRBV25-1,NA,TGTGCCAGCAGTGAGTCTGGGGGCGATGAAAAACTGTTTTTT,CASSESGGDEKLFF
16,TRBJ1-2,NA,TRBV10-3,NA,TGTGCCATCAACCACCCTGGGACGGTCTTGGACTATGGCTACACCTTC,CAINHPGTVLDYGYTF
12,TRBJ2-1,NA,TRBV11-3,NA,TGTGCCAGCAGACGGGAACCCAATGAGCAGTTCTTC,CASRREPNEQFF
13,TRBJ1-2,few,TRBV9,NA,TGTGCCAGCTCCAAAACAGACTTCCATGGCTACACCTTC,CASSKTDFHGYTF
14,TRBJ2-5,NA,TRBV24-1,NA,TGTGCCACCAGTGATTGGGCGGAGCAAGAGACCCAGTACTTC,CATSDWAEQETQYF
12,TRBJ1-1,NA,TRBV5-1,NA,TGCGCCAGCAGCCCGAGTAACACTGAAGCTTTCTTT,CASSPSNTEAFF
14,TRBJ2-7,many,TRBV11-2,TRBD1,TGTGCCAGCAGCTCCGGACAGGTCAAGGACGAGCAGTACTTC,CASSSGQVKDEQYF
14,TRBJ2-7,NA,TRBV24-1,NA,TGTGCCACCAGTGATGTAGGACCCTCCTACGAGCAGTACTTC,CATSDVGPSYEQYF
19,TRBJ2-3,NA,TRBV1,NA,TGCACCAGCATCTTAGGGAGGCTAGCGGGGGGGCGAGTGACAGATACGCAGTATTTT,CTSILGRLAGGRVTDTQYF
12,TRBJ1-1,few,TRBV29-1,NA,TGCAGCGTTGAAGAGAACAGTCGGGAAGCTTTCTTT,CSVEENSREAFF
16,TRBJ2-5,NA,TRBV30,NA,TGTGCCTGGAGTGTAAGAGGCTGGGCACCCCAAGAGACCCAGTACTTC,CAWSVRGWAPQETQYF
11,TRBJ1-1,NA,TRBV6-6,NA,TGTGCCAGCAGACGGGACGGTGAAGCTTTCTTT,CASRRDGEAFF
16,TRBJ1-2,NA,TRBV24-1,NA,TGTGCCACCTTTGGACAGTGGGTAGTATCTAGATATGGCTACACCTTC,CATFGQWVVSRYGYTF
15,TRBJ2-3,NA,TRBV7-2,TRBD2,TGTGCCAGCAGCTCGGGACTACCTAGCACAGATACGCAGTATTTT,CASSSGLPSTDTQYF
17,TRBJ2-3,NA,TRBV15,NA,TGTGCCACCAGCAGAGAGTCACTAATTACTAGCACAGATACGCAGTATTTT,CATSRESLITSTDTQYF
15,TRBJ1-6,NA,TRBV24-1,TRBD1,TGTGCCACCAGTGACGGGACAGACTATAATTCACCCCTCCACTTT,CATSDGTDYNSPLHF
13,TRBJ1-1,once,TRBV7-2,NA,TGTGCCAGCAGCTTACAGGGGAACACTGAAGCTTTCTTT,CASSLQGNTEAFF
15,TRBJ1-6,NA,TRBV2,NA,TGTGCCAGCAGTGACAGCCAGGGTAAAAATTCACCCCTCCACTTT,CASSDSQGKNSPLHF
15,TRBJ1-4,once,TRBV6-6,NA,TGTGCCAGCAGTTATTCTGGGAACATTAATGAAAAACTGTTTTTT,CASSYSGNINEKLFF